What follows describes a single TCR beta chain. Its antigen remains undetermined. No much larger clone is present one base from it, and per-base qualities are unavailable. Unmatched junction bases come to 9, with V trimmed by 6 bases and J by 7 bases. The CDR3, from cysteine to phenylalanine, totals 15 residues. The entry retains the CDR3 DNA only, 45 bases that are in frame from base 1. CDR1 MNHNS and CDR2 SASEGT were looked up in the germline V gene. This sample was included in a study of cytomegalovirus exposure and HLA in healthy donors (dated by TCRdb to between 2016 and 2019). Some background on the complete study: According to a later analysis, the roughly 120 validation repertoires were produced on the same platform as the roughly 600 repertoires of the first cohort. The study was designed to test whether signatures of past pathogen exposure could be identified by cataloging public T cell receptors. A separate validation cohort of 90 to 150 different subjects was used in addition to the 666-subject first cohort. To predict cytomegalovirus infection status, the study brought together high-throughput TCR immunosequencing, statistical association of individual TCRs with disease status, and machine learning. Findings and caveats that apply to the study as a whole: In both the original and validation cohorts, the classifier was reported to diagnose cytomegalovirus status with high specificity and sensitivity. According to the authors, the approach could potentially be generalized to other disease states and immunological phenotypes. All 120 or so repertoires were used to score co-occurrence in the validation cohort in a later analysis, because that analysis had no HLA typing for the cohort. In a later analysis, TCRs clustered in the first cohort were found to also tend to co-occur in the 120 or so validation repertoires, with 94% of cluster scores above 0. Most TCR sequences were observed very rarely across donors, whereas some public TCRs were present in many individuals. The study listed approximately 150 TCR beta chains as associated with cytomegalovirus. In vitro tests confirmed that a few of the cytomegalovirus-associated TCR beta chains recognize cytomegalovirus antigens.

The donors were included in the validation cohort of around 120 subjects, a group kept apart from the roughly 670-subject first cohort. The library was made by the immunoSEQ multiplex PCR assay. The published analysis was carried out like this. A statistical classification framework was developed to diagnose cytomegalovirus status using the catalog of TCR beta chain sequences. TCRdb obtained this table from immuneACCESS and retained in-frame rearrangements with V and J assigned. These tables miss some clones; where compared with another copy, unresolved V genes account for less than half of the shortfall, and the remainder is unexplained. Clone size and V and J calls were adopted from that table, with D and trimming inferred from the DNA. In this sample the table shows some 170,000 clones, 85% to 90% of which occur a single time. The top ten clonotypes cover 10% of the sample.

The source is a woman between 18 and 29 years old in good health and CMV-seropositive. This sequence uses TRBV6-1 and TRBJ2-2, with 9 bases aligning to TRBD1. The material sequenced was PBMCs. The CDR3 amino acid sequence is: CASRDRGEGSGELFF. The nucleotide sequence is TGTGCCAGCAGGGACAGGGGAGAAGGAAGCGGGGAGCTGTTTTTT.